Following are 6 T cell receptor beta chains from one sample sequenced in a study of identical twins. Using its own MiXCR run on the 5' RACE reads, TCRdb lists one record per CDR3 protein. The sample has some 710,000 distinct CDR3 sequences; less than 7% are singletons. The sample consisted of naive T cells sorted from blood. These receptor sequences come from a man between 18 and 35 years old in good health.

This chain connects TRBV20-1 to TRBJ2-3; the D is unclear. The V gene's germline CDR1 is DFQATT and CDR2 SNEGSKA (reference sequence). CDR3 size: 15 residues. V was trimmed by 0 bases and J by 2 bases, leaving 12 bases between them. CDR3 sequence (DNA): TGCAGTGCTAGAGATGCGGCGGCTACCACAGATACGCAGTATTTT. It translates to CSARDAAATTDTQYF.

This clonotype was picked up many times. This chain uses TRBV28 with TRBJ2-1; 10 bases line up with TRBD1. The V segment lost 5 bases and the J segment 10 bases; nucleotides outside the gene matches: 14. CDR1 is MDHEN and CDR2 is SYDVKM in the germline V gene. The CDR3 loop spans 16 amino acids. The CDR3 region is CASSPVGTGAVKEQFF. For the CDR3, the DNA is TGTGCCAGCAGTCCCGTTGGGACAGGGGCGGTGAAAGAGCAGTTCTTC.

This clonotype was recorded many times. The chain is built from TRBV4-2 and TRBJ2-3; no clear D. Germline CDR1 and CDR2: LGHNA and YNFKEQ. The CDR3 totals 12 residues. Trimming took off 5 bases at V and 7 bases at J, with 10 bases between the two ends. The CDR3 spells CASSTTENTQYF. CDR3 sequence (DNA): TGTGCCAGCAGCACCACGGAAAATACGCAGTATTTT.

This clonotype was found many times. V and J are TRBV4-1 and TRBJ2-2; TRBD1 agrees at 8 bases. V was pared by 7 bases and J by 1 base, with 2 bases of the junction left unmatched. The germline V gene encodes CDR1 MGHRA and CDR2 YSYEKL. The CDR3 loop spans 14 amino acids. The CDR3: CASTGTGNTGELFF. DNA of the CDR3: TGCGCCAGCACCGGGACAGGGAACACCGGGGAGCTGTTTTTT.

This clonotype was seen at least ten times. This chain links TRBV29-1 with TRBJ2-1; 8 bases are shared with TRBD2. The J segment lost 4 bases and the V segment lost 0 bases, leaving 8 bases of the junction unmatched. This CDR3 has 16 residues. Germline V gene lookup returns CDR1 SQVTM and CDR2 ANQGSEA. DNA for the CDR3: TGCAGCGTTGAAGATAGCAATAGCGGGATGTACAATGAGCAGTTCTTC. Amino acid sequence: CSVEDSNSGMYNEQFF.

This clonotype appeared many times. This sequence joins TRBV5-1 and TRBJ1-1; D ambiguous. The CDR3 extends over 13 amino acids. Between the trimmed V and J ends, which lost 2 bases and 7 bases, there was a span of 12 bases. Per the germline V gene, CDR1 is SGHRS and CDR2 is YFSETQ. The CDR3, as DNA: TGCGCCAGCAGCTTCTCCACACCCCATGAAGCTTTCTTT. This sequence encodes CASSFSTPHEAFF. Based on the CDR3 plus reference TRBV5-1 and TRBJ1-1, the full variable domain is KAGVTQTPRYLIKTRGQQVTLSCSPISGHRSVSWYQQTPGQGLQFLFEYFSETQRNKGNFPGRFSGRQFSNSRSEMNVSTLELGDSALYLCASSFSTPHEAFFGQGTRLTVV.